These 28 T cell receptor beta chains were sequenced from one sample in a study of cytotoxic CD8 clonotypes in ibrutinib-treated CLL. Method: immunoSEQ multiplex PCR; TCRdb's copy keeps in-frame clones and lacks some. The sample comprises roughly 150,000 clones, roughly 77% of which are singletons, and around 2.1% rests with the top ten. Sequencing used PBMCs, obtained after 12 months of ibrutinib treatment. The receptor source for this set is a human donor with chronic lymphocytic leukemia.

This clone was counted a single time. The V and J genes are TRBV5-1 and TRBJ2-7; the D gene is possibly TRBD2 (5 bases). The CDR3 loop spans 14 amino acids. V lost 0 bases and J 2 bases, leaving 9 bases between the germline ends. Germline-derived CDR1 and CDR2 are SGHRS and YFSETQ. CDR3 DNA: TGCGCCAGCAGCTTGGCTCCCGGGGCCTACGAGCAGTACTTC. Residues: CASSLAPGAYEQYF.

This clone came up a few times. This chain uses TRBV18 with TRBJ1-5, with a possible D match to TRBD1 (5 bases). V shed 3 bases and J shed 6 bases, with 15 bases lying between them. Per the germline V gene, CDR1 is KGHSH and CDR2 is LQKENI. This CDR3 is 15 amino acids long. The CDR3 reads CASSPRQGGGQPQHF. CDR3 bases: TGTGCCAGCTCACCCAGGCAGGGTGGTGGTCAGCCCCAGCATTTT. The complete variable domain, with remaining parts taken from reference TRBV18 and TRBJ1-5, reads NAGVMQNPRHLVRRRGQEARLRCSPMKGHSHVYWYRQLPEEGLKFMVYLQKENIIDESGMPKERFSAEFPKEGPSILRIQQVVRGDSAAYFCASSPRQGGGQPQHFGDGTRLSIL.

The rearrangement joins TRBV7-2 to TRBJ2-3, with 9 bases identical to TRBD2. The CDR3 sequence is 16 residues long. The V and J ends lost 5 bases and 6 bases, in that order; junction bases with no gene match: 12. Per germline, CDR1 SGHTA and CDR2 FQGNSA. CDR3 sequence: CASSRVGGGGADTQYF. The CDR3 DNA is TGTGCCAGCAGCCGAGTAGGCGGGGGGGGCGCGGATACGCAGTATTTT. Drawing the rest from reference TRBV7-2 and TRBJ2-3, the complete variable domain is GAGVSQSPSNKVTEKGKDVELRCDPISGHTALYWYRQSLGQGLEFLIYFQGNSAPDKSGLPSDRFSAERTGGSVSTLTIQRTQQEDSAVYLCASSRVGGGGADTQYFGPGTRLTVL.

CDR3 sequence (DNA): TGTGCCAGCAGCCTTCCGCGTCAGAACACTGAAGCTTTCTTT. Protein sequence: CASSLPRQNTEAFF. The rearrangement links TRBV7-3 to TRBJ1-1; no definite D call. V dropped 5 bases and J dropped 1 base, with 11 bases sitting between them. Germline-derived CDR1 and CDR2 are SGHTA and FQGTGA. This CDR3 is 14 amino acids long.

The chain combines TRBV18 with TRBJ1-2; D is possibly TRBD1 (5 bases). The V end lost 0 bases, the J end lost 5 bases, and 10 bases lay between the germline ends. The CDR3 is 14 residues long. Germline values: CDR1 KGHSH, CDR2 LQKENI. Here the CDR3 reads CASSPPGVGYGYTF. CDR3 nucleotides: TGTGCCAGCTCACCACCAGGGGTGGGGTATGGCTACACCTTC.

This clone has a handful of counts. This chain joins TRBV6-1 and TRBJ2-2; possible D gene TRBD2, 6 bases. The CDR3 is 15 amino acids. Germline CDR1 MNHNS, CDR2 SASEGT. Trimming shortened V by 2 bases and J by 0 bases, and 7 bases separated the two germline ends. Here the CDR3 reads CASSEQRANTGELFF. The CDR3 coding sequence is TGTGCCAGCAGTGAACAGCGGGCGAACACCGGGGAGCTGTTTTTT.

In its sample, this clone was seen once. Written as DNA, the CDR3 is TGCGCCAGCAGTGGGACAGGGGGCTACGAGCAGTACTTC. Its translation is CASSGTGGYEQYF. The chain links TRBV10-2 to TRBJ2-7; the match to TRBD1 covers 10 bases. Germline-derived CDR1 and CDR2 are WSHSY and SAAADI. The length of the CDR3 is 13 residues. Losses at the gene ends were 4 bases for V and 3 bases for J; bases not matched to a gene: 0.

This chain connects TRBV19 to TRBJ1-5, with D possibly matching TRBD1 (5 bases). Germline assignment: CDR1 LNHDA and CDR2 SQIVND (reference sequence). V was pared by 7 bases and J by 2 bases, with 15 bases between. The CDR3 length is 15 residues. Here the CDR3 DNA reads TGTGCCAGTACTAGGAGCAGGGAAGGCAATCAGCCCCAGCATTTT. It encodes CASTRSREGNQPQHF.

This clone showed up just a few times. The chain combines TRBV28 with TRBJ1-2; 7 bases match TRBD1. Germline CDR1 is MDHEN and CDR2 is SYDVKM. This CDR3 is 14 amino acids long. V trimming: 6 bases; J trimming: 0 bases; junction bases outside the gene matches: 4. This CDR3 reads CASREGTANYGYTF. The CDR3 coding sequence is TGTGCCAGCAGAGAAGGGACAGCTAACTATGGCTACACCTTC.

V is TRBV30 and J is TRBJ2-3; 9 nucleotides align to TRBD2. V shed 2 bases, J shed 4 bases, and the junction held 7 bases outside the gene matches. CDR3 length: 15 residues. CDR1 and CDR2 from the germline V gene are GTSNPN and SVGIG (reference sequence). The CDR3, as DNA: TGTGCCTGGAGTCGGCGGGGGGGCGCCGCAGATACGCAGTATTTT. Protein: CAWSRRGGAADTQYF.

This chain uses TRBV7-9 with TRBJ2-2; 7 bases fit TRBD1. Germline values: CDR1 SEHNR, CDR2 FQNEAQ (reference sequence). CDR3 length: 14 amino acids. V was pared by 6 bases and J by 6 bases, with 7 bases of the junction left unmatched. The CDR3 sequence: CASSSTGVAGELFF. CDR3 nucleotide sequence: TGTGCCAGCAGTTCTACAGGGGTGGCCGGGGAGCTGTTTTTT.

The J gene is TRBJ2-1, the V gene TRBV5-1; weak D call: TRBD1 (6 bases). Trimming took off 0 bases at V and 0 bases at J, with 13 bases between the two ends. The CDR3 is 17 amino acids. Germline CDR1 is SGHRS and CDR2 is YFSETQ. The CDR3 region has the DNA TGCGCCAGCAGCTTGGAGACAGGTTTTAGCTCCTACAATGAGCAGTTCTTC. Encoded protein: CASSLETGFSSYNEQFF. The full variable domain, completed using reference TRBV5-1 and TRBJ2-1, is KAGVTQTPRYLIKTRGQQVTLSCSPISGHRSVSWYQQTPGQGLQFLFEYFSETQRNKGNFPGRFSGRQFSNSRSEMNVSTLELGDSALYLCASSLETGFSSYNEQFFGPGTRLTVL.

The rearrangement uses TRBV4-2 and TRBJ2-5; D might be TRBD1 (6 bases). Per germline, CDR1 LGHNA and CDR2 YNFKEQ. The CDR3 totals 14 residues. V shed 1 base and J shed 3 bases, with 9 bases lying between them. The CDR3 bases are TGTGCCAGCAGCCAAGGTGCAGGGGAAGAGACCCAGTACTTC. It translates to CASSQGAGEETQYF.

The chain joins TRBV7-9 to TRBJ1-4; D is undetermined. The CDR3 consists of 15 residues. Germline V gene data show CDR1 as SEHNR and CDR2 as FQNEAQ (reference sequence). The germline V and J ends were trimmed by 1 base and 2 bases, with 8 bases remaining between them. CDR3 residues: CASSLVKGTNEKLFF. The CDR3, as DNA: TGTGCCAGCAGCTTAGTAAAGGGTACTAATGAAAAACTGTTTTTT. Together with reference TRBV7-9 and TRBJ1-4, the CDR3 gives the full variable domain: DTGVSQNPRHKITKRGQNVTFRCDPISEHNRLYWYRQTLGQGPEFLTYFQNEAQLEKSRLLSDRFSAERPKGSFSTLEIQRTEQGDSAMYLCASSLVKGTNEKLFFGSGTQLSVL.

This chain connects TRBV6-4 to TRBJ1-1, with D possibly TRBD1 on 5 matching bases. This CDR3 is 13 amino acids long. V dropped 6 bases and J dropped 1 base, with 9 bases sitting between them. CDR1 and CDR2 (germline): MRHNA, SNTAGT. Here the CDR3 DNA reads TGTGCCAGCAGGAACACAGGGAACACTGAAGCTTTCTTT. Amino acids: CASRNTGNTEAFF.

In this sample, this clone turned up once. This clone may be a read error of a much larger clone one base away. This chain connects TRBV19 to TRBJ1-5; weak D call: TRBD1 (6 bases). The germline gives CDR1 LNHDA, CDR2 SQIVND (reference sequence). V shed 10 bases and J shed 3 bases, with 22 bases lying between them. CDR3 length: 16 amino acids. CDR3: CATITEGGGLNQPQHF. The CDR3 DNA sequence: TGTGCCACCATAACAGAGGGCGGGGGCCTCAATCAGCCCCAGCATTTT.

Details on this clone: A junction boundary mismatches the germline segment, possibly from a read error. The rearrangement links TRBV9 to TRBJ2-7; D may be TRBD1 (6 bases). The germline gives CDR1 SGDLS, CDR2 YYNGEE. The CDR3 runs to 14 residues. CDR3 residues: CVSSVDLGGYEQYF. The CDR3 DNA is TGTGTCAGCAGCGTAGATTTAGGGGGCTACGAGCAGTACTTC.

The sample holds one count of this clone. J is TRBJ2-2 and V is TRBV29-1, with TRBD1 as a possible D gene (5 bases). The length of the CDR3 is 12 residues. Germline V gene data show CDR1 as SQVTM and CDR2 as ANQGSEA. V lost 5 bases, J lost 6 bases, and 10 bases lay in between. The CDR3 region is CSVFTGAGELFF. CDR3 DNA: TGCAGCGTTTTTACAGGCGCCGGGGAGCTGTTTTTT.

The rearrangement uses TRBV9 and TRBJ2-5; tentative D call: TRBD2 (6 bases). With 3 bases removed from V and 5 bases from J, the gap between germline ends came to 11 bases. Germline CDR1 is SGDLS and CDR2 is YYNGEE. There are 13 residues in the CDR3. The CDR3 DNA reads TGTGCCAGCAGCGACGGGAGCGGCGAGACCCAGTACTTC. Its translation is CASSDGSGETQYF.

V usage is TRBV28 and J usage is TRBJ2-2; 11 nucleotides align to TRBD1. The V gene end was trimmed by 2 bases and the J gene end by 3 bases; junction bases not matched to a gene: 11. The V gene's germline CDR1 is MDHEN and CDR2 SYDVKM. The CDR3 covers 19 residues. The CDR3, as DNA: TGTGCCAGCAGTTTACTCCGGGACAGGGGGTTCAGAGACACCGGGGAGCTGTTTTTT. Translating it yields CASSLLRDRGFRDTGELFF.

The CDR3 DNA reads as TGTGCCAGCTCACCCCTCCCCTTTGCCGGGACTAGTTCAGATACGCAGTATTTT. Protein sequence: CASSPLPFAGTSSDTQYF. This chain uses TRBV18 with TRBJ2-3, with 8 nucleotides matching TRBD2. The CDR3 contains 18 residues. The junction had 15 bases not matched to a gene; V was cut back by 3 bases and J by 4 bases. Germline CDR1 KGHSH, CDR2 LQKENI.

CDR3 residues: CASSEGFPQNTGELFF. The DNA for the CDR3 is TGTGCCAGCAGTGAAGGTTTTCCCCAAAACACCGGGGAGCTGTTTTTT. The chain is built from TRBV6-1 and TRBJ2-2; D gene ambiguous. Germline CDR1 MNHNS, CDR2 SASEGT. V lost 1 base and J 2 bases, leaving 11 bases between the germline ends. The CDR3 covers 16 residues.

The chain is built from TRBV18 and TRBJ1-5; D uncertain. Germline assignment: CDR1 KGHSH and CDR2 LQKENI. The CDR3 has 14 residues. The germline V and J ends were trimmed by 2 bases and 0 bases, with 5 bases remaining between them. The CDR3 region has the DNA TGTGCCAGCTCACCAACCCATAGCAATCAGCCCCAGCATTTT. As protein: CASSPTHSNQPQHF.

This clone was recorded once. The chain employs TRBV29-1 and TRBJ1-2; perhaps TRBD1 as D (5 bases). CDR1 is SQVTM, CDR2 ANQGSEA, per germline. CDR3 length equals 12 residues. V dropped 4 bases and J dropped 4 bases, with 10 bases sitting between them. The CDR3 spells CSVARQTYGYTF. In DNA, the CDR3 is TGCAGCGTTGCTCGACAGACCTATGGCTACACCTTC.

The V gene is TRBV2, the J gene TRBJ1-4, with D unclear. The CDR3 contains 13 residues. Germline assignment: CDR1 SNHLY and CDR2 FYNNEI. V lost 7 bases and J 3 bases, leaving 9 bases between the germline ends. The CDR3 is CASKATPNEKLFF. CDR3 nucleotide sequence: TGTGCCAGCAAGGCTACCCCTAATGAAAAACTGTTTTTT.

The gene calls are TRBV6-4 and TRBJ1-1, with D maybe TRBD1 (5 bases). Germline CDR1 and CDR2: MRHNA and SNTAGT. Trimming pared 5 bases from V and 4 bases from J, leaving 14 bases between. The CDR3 contains 14 residues. Here the CDR3 reads CASSRTGRGTEAFF. CDR3 nucleotides: TGTGCCAGCAGTCGAACCGGGAGGGGCACTGAAGCTTTCTTT.

The chain is built from TRBV19 and TRBJ1-5, with D maybe TRBD1 (5 bases). The CDR3 runs to 16 residues. Germline CDR1 is LNHDA and CDR2 is SQIVND (reference sequence). V was shortened by 1 base and J by 1 base, with 11 bases between the two germline ends. The CDR3 reads CASSIAPGSSNQPQHF. CDR3 sequence (DNA): TGTGCCAGTAGTATAGCCCCAGGGTCCAGCAATCAGCCCCAGCATTTT.

This chain connects TRBV5-1 to TRBJ2-7; D is perhaps TRBD2 (7 bases). This CDR3 is 12 amino acids long. Germline V gene lookup returns CDR1 SGHRS and CDR2 YFSETQ. Trimming stripped 5 bases from V and 3 bases from J, with 9 bases between. The CDR3 reads CASRGGDYEQYF. The CDR3 DNA reads TGCGCCAGCAGAGGGGGGGACTACGAGCAGTACTTC.